This passage covers 24 T cell receptor beta chains from one sample sequenced in a study of shared clonotypes between healthy human individuals. Repertoires were generated with immunoSEQ multiplex PCR, while TCRdb's copy carries only in-frame clones and drops some. The repertoire consists of some 2,000,000 clones, with roughly 96% occurring once and the leading ten covering 0.13%. Sequenced input: naive CD4+ T cells sorted from blood. Subset of the sample: CD45RA+ positively selected. These receptors all come from a man younger than 35 in good health.

The chain is built from TRBV7-9 and TRBJ1-6; D gene uncertain. Germline V CDR1 and CDR2: SEHNR, FQNEAQ (reference sequence). The CDR3 is 8 amino acids. The ends were cut back, 7 bases at V and 12 bases at J, with 1 base in the middle. In DNA form, the CDR3 reads TGTGCCAGCATACCCCTCCACTTT. Its protein is CASIPLHF.

V gene TRBV18 combines with J gene TRBJ1-6; 9 positions match TRBD1. From germline, CDR1 is KGHSH and CDR2 LQKENI. The CDR3 is 16 amino acids. After removal of 0 bases from V and 9 bases from J, the junction contained 6 bases not matched to a gene. The CDR3 sequence is CASSPPPGDRASPLHF. The CDR3 DNA is TGTGCCAGCTCACCACCGCCCGGGGACAGGGCTTCACCCCTCCACTTT.

This clone was observed a few times. The sample holds other DNA sequences that translate to the same CDR3. As DNA, the CDR3 is TGCGCCAGCAGCTTAGCGGGAGCAGATACGCAGTATTTT. Encoded protein: CASSLAGADTQYF. The V gene is TRBV5-1, the J gene TRBJ2-3, with 8 nucleotides matching TRBD2. The V gene's germline CDR1 is SGHRS and CDR2 YFSETQ. V lost 2 bases, J lost 4 bases, and 0 bases stayed unmatched. The CDR3 has 13 residues.

The sample holds many counts of this clone. The chain employs TRBV9 and TRBJ2-2, with 7 bases aligning to TRBD2. Germline V gene sequence: CDR1 SGDLS, CDR2 YYNGEE. Trimming cost V 4 bases and J 2 bases; bases outside gene matches: 2. The CDR3 sequence is 14 residues long. CDR3 sequence: CASSSAGNTGELFF. For the CDR3, the DNA is TGTGCCAGCAGCTCAGCGGGAAACACCGGGGAGCTGTTTTTT. Based on the CDR3 plus reference TRBV9 and TRBJ2-2, the full variable domain is DSGVTQTPKHLITATGQRVTLRCSPRSGDLSVYWYQQSLDQGLQFLIQYYNGEERAKGNILERFSAQQFPDLHSELNLSSLELGDSALYFCASSSAGNTGELFFGEGSRLTVL.

The rearrangement uses TRBV5-1 and TRBJ2-1; no reliable D call. The CDR3 spans 14 residues. The V gene's germline CDR1 is SGHRS and CDR2 YFSETQ. Trimming took 2 bases from V and 5 from J, leaving 11 bases between them. The CDR3 nucleotides are TGCGCCAGCAGCTTCGATAGCCCCAACAATGAGCAGTTCTTC. It specifies CASSFDSPNNEQFF.

The chain joins TRBV5-4 to TRBJ1-1; D might be TRBD1 (6 bases). CDR3 length: 14 amino acids. V lost 4 bases to trimming and J lost 5 bases, with 15 bases between them. Germline CDR1 SGHNT, CDR2 YYREEE (reference sequence). This CDR3 reads CASSKRQEGTEAFF. Written as DNA, the CDR3 is TGTGCCAGCAGCAAAAGACAGGAGGGGACTGAAGCTTTCTTT.

In the case of this clone: This sample also contains other DNA sequences that code for the same CDR3. The chain carries TRBV5-1 and TRBJ1-3; no clear D gene. Deletions cut 0 bases from V and 0 bases from J, with 13 bases between. The CDR3 runs to 17 residues. Germline values: CDR1 SGHRS, CDR2 YFSETQ. The CDR3 spells CASSLGSGRNSGNTIYF. CDR3 nucleotide sequence: TGCGCCAGCAGCTTGGGGTCTGGACGGAACTCTGGAAACACCATATATTTT.

The rearrangement links TRBV5-6 to TRBJ2-3, with D tentatively TRBD1 or TRBD2 (5 bases each). The germline V gene has CDR1 SGHDT and CDR2 YYEEEE. The ends were cut back, 4 bases at V and 3 bases at J, with 15 bases in the middle. This CDR3 has 15 residues. The CDR3 DNA reads as TGTGCCAGCAGCCCCACGAGGGGTAAAACAGATACGCAGTATTTT. Translating gives CASSPTRGKTDTQYF.

For this clone: Other DNA sequences in this sample translate to the same CDR3. The V call is TRBV6-5, the J call TRBJ1-1; possibly TRBD1 for D (5 bases). Germline V gives CDR1 MNHEY, CDR2 SVGAGI. The CDR3 extends over 14 amino acids. The V and J ends lost 6 bases and 2 bases respectively, with 13 bases between them. CDR3 in amino acids: CASSPLGGNTEAFF. In DNA, the CDR3 is TGTGCCAGCAGCCCACTCGGGGGTAACACTGAAGCTTTCTTT.

V usage is TRBV18 and J usage is TRBJ2-1, with D possibly TRBD2 on 5 matching bases. Germline V lookup: CDR1 KGHSH, CDR2 LQKENI. Trimming shortened V by 3 bases and J by 7 bases, and 19 bases separated the two germline ends. The CDR3 extends over 16 amino acids. CDR3 protein: CASSPGEQTFRNEQFF. The CDR3 region has the DNA TGTGCCAGCTCACCGGGAGAGCAGACCTTTAGGAATGAGCAGTTCTTC.

The chain carries TRBV30 and TRBJ2-7; 8 positions match TRBD2. The germline gives CDR1 GTSNPN, CDR2 SVGIG (reference sequence). The CDR3 is made up of 14 amino acids. J was trimmed by 5 bases and V by 3 bases; bases with no gene match: 9. CDR3 sequence reads: CAWRYERGTHEQYF. DNA for the CDR3: TGTGCCTGGAGATACGAGCGGGGGACCCACGAGCAGTACTTC.

The V gene is TRBV19, the J gene TRBJ2-2; tentative D call: TRBD2 (5 bases). The V end was cut by 6 bases, the J end by 6 bases, with 14 bases between. CDR3 length: 14 amino acids. CDR1 and CDR2 (germline): LNHDA, SQIVND (reference sequence). CDR3 protein: CASRPSGVAGELFF. CDR3 DNA sequence: TGTGCCAGTAGGCCTTCCGGGGTGGCCGGGGAGCTGTTTTTT.

The CDR3 here is CASSTWDRGLKPQHF. CDR3 DNA: TGTGCCAGCAGCACCTGGGACAGGGGGCTCAAGCCCCAGCATTTT. The chain couples TRBV5-6 to TRBJ1-5; 12 positions match TRBD1. The J segment lost 8 bases and the V segment lost 4 bases, leaving 7 bases of the junction unmatched. The length of the CDR3 is 15 residues. The V gene's germline CDR1 is SGHDT and CDR2 YYEEEE.

V and J are TRBV18 and TRBJ1-2; perhaps TRBD1 as D (6 bases). Germline V gene data show CDR1 as KGHSH and CDR2 as LQKENI. The V gene lost 2 bases and the J gene lost 4 bases, with 11 bases spanning the gap. This CDR3 contains 14 residues. The CDR3 reads CASSPTGASYGYTF. The DNA for the CDR3 is TGTGCCAGCTCACCAACGGGGGCCAGCTATGGCTACACCTTC. Drawing the rest from reference TRBV18 and TRBJ1-2, the complete variable domain is NAGVMQNPRHLVRRRGQEARLRCSPMKGHSHVYWYRQLPEEGLKFMVYLQKENIIDESGMPKERFSAEFPKEGPSILRIQQVVRGDSAAYFCASSPTGASYGYTFGSGTRLTVV.

A word on this clone: The same CDR3 can be traced to other DNA sequences in this sample. The V call is TRBV6-5, the J call TRBJ1-3; D is unresolved. Germline assignment: CDR1 MNHEY and CDR2 SVGAGI. CDR3 length equals 11 residues. V was cut by 6 bases and J by 7 bases, with 7 bases left in between. CDR3: CASSRGNTIYF. DNA of the CDR3: TGTGCCAGCAGCCGCGGGAACACCATATATTTT.

The rearrangement links TRBV18 to TRBJ2-7; TRBD1 is a possible D gene (5 bases). The CDR3 sequence is 15 residues long. Trimming took off 5 bases at V and 1 base at J, with 15 bases between the two ends. Per the germline V gene, CDR1 is KGHSH and CDR2 is LQKENI. Here the CDR3 reads CASSTWQGSSYEQYF. DNA for the CDR3: TGTGCCAGCTCAACTTGGCAGGGATCGTCCTACGAGCAGTACTTC.

A word on this clone: Other DNA sequences within the sample encode an identical CDR3. This chain links TRBV7-2 with TRBJ2-7; TRBD2 might be the D (6 bases). CDR3 length: 14 residues. V lost 1 base and J lost 3, with 10 bases in between. CDR1 and CDR2 (germline): SGHTA, FQGNSA. CDR3 DNA sequence: TGTGCCAGCAGCTTAGGGTCCGGGGGCTACGAGCAGTACTTC. It is translated as CASSLGSGGYEQYF.

This chain connects TRBV6-6 to TRBJ2-7; 9 nucleotides line up with TRBD2. Germline CDR1 MNHNY, CDR2 SVGAGI (reference sequence). The CDR3 sequence is 15 residues long. The J segment lost 5 bases and the V segment lost 0 bases, leaving 5 bases of the junction unmatched. The CDR3 loop reads CASSYSTSGGHEQYF. In DNA form, the CDR3 reads TGTGCCAGCAGTTACTCGACTAGCGGTGGCCACGAGCAGTACTTC.

The chain recombines TRBV10-3 with TRBJ2-2; the match to TRBD1 covers 7 bases. V gave up 11 bases and J gave up 5 bases; unmatched junction bases: 2. The CDR3 contains 11 residues. Germline CDR1 is ENHRY and CDR2 is SYGVKD. CDR3 in amino acids: CAVTGTGELFF. CDR3 nucleotide sequence: TGTGCCGTGACAGGGACCGGGGAGCTGTTTTTT.

The genes are TRBV7-3 and TRBJ2-3; D is undetermined. CDR1 and CDR2 (germline): SGHTA, FQGTGA. With 4 bases removed from V and 1 base from J, the gap between germline ends came to 12 bases. The CDR3 totals 15 residues. The CDR3 region has the DNA TGTGCCAGCAGCTCCGATAGCAAGGGCACAGATACGCAGTATTTT. Residues: CASSSDSKGTDTQYF. Together with reference TRBV7-3 and TRBJ2-3, the CDR3 gives the full variable domain: GAGVSQTPSNKVTEKGKYVELRCDPISGHTALYWYRQSLGQGPEFLIYFQGTGAADDSGLPNDRFFAVRPEGSVSTLKIQRTERGDSAVYLCASSSDSKGTDTQYFGPGTRLTVL.

V usage is TRBV6-5 and J usage is TRBJ2-5, with 11 bases that match TRBD1. This CDR3 comprises 15 residues. Germline values: CDR1 MNHEY, CDR2 SVGAGI. V lost 2 bases to trimming and J lost 5 bases; unmatched junction nucleotides: 4. CDR3 DNA: TGTGCCAGCAGTTACGTGGACAGGGGGCAGGAGACCCAGTACTTC. As protein: CASSYVDRGQETQYF.

This sequence joins TRBV6-6 and TRBJ2-5, with unresolved D. Germline CDR1 MNHNY, CDR2 SVGAGI (reference sequence). V dropped 6 bases and J dropped 5 bases, with 16 bases sitting between them. CDR3 length equals 14 residues. CDR3 coding DNA: TGTGCCAGCAGCGTCCAGCCCGGCCAGGAGACCCAGTACTTC. Residues: CASSVQPGQETQYF.

The chain combines TRBV4-1 with TRBJ2-5; 12 bases agree with TRBD2. With V trimmed by 6 bases and J by 3 bases, 8 bases remained unmatched. CDR3 length: 16 residues. Germline assignment: CDR1 MGHRA and CDR2 YSYEKL. CDR3 residues: CASRTLAGGPEETQYF. DNA for the CDR3: TGCGCCAGCAGGACGCTAGCGGGGGGGCCCGAAGAGACCCAGTACTTC.

Notes on this clone: A much larger clonotype is one base distant, so this may be a read error. The V gene is TRBV11-2, the J gene TRBJ1-2; 9 nucleotides match TRBD1. Germline trimming cut 1 base from V and 6 bases from J; bases unmatched to any gene: 0. CDR3 length equals 13 residues. CDR1 is SGHAT and CDR2 is FQNNGV in the germline V gene. CDR3 sequence (DNA): TGTGCCAGCAGCTTAGGGACAGGGGATGGCTACACCTTC. It codes for CASSLGTGDGYTF.